A single T cell receptor (beta chain) is shown here with its context. What it binds is not known. The data derive from a study of T cell responses to AZD1222 COVID-19 vaccine. Notes on the study in general: Clonal diversity was possibly underestimated, and white British individuals and females predominated among donors. Reports say nearly half of spike-specific TCRs go after unmutated variant regions. Two doses of AZD1222 preceded a rise in Spike-specific TCR breadth and depth. At study baseline, merely six AZD1222 recipients were seropositive.

The CDR3 spans 12 residues. Trimming took off 1 base at V and 6 bases at J, with 5 bases between the two ends. CDR1 and CDR2 from the germline V gene are SGHDT and YYEEEE. The table came from immunoSEQ multiplex PCR; TCRdb's copy has only in-frame clones and leaves some out. This sample has 85,000 to 100,000 clones, with more than 90% found just once. The chain uses TRBV5-6 and TRBJ1-5; D unresolved. The TCR sequence derives from an adult in good health. This sample comprised peripheral blood, obtained on day 0 of AZD1222 vaccination. DNA of the CDR3: TGTGCCAGCAGCTTGCTCTTTCAGCCCCAGCATTTT. It specifies CASSLLFQPQHF.